This T cell receptor beta chain was profiled in a study of breast tumors, draining lymph nodes, adjacent tissues. General study results and limits: Compared with basal-like, luminal-like tumors shared significantly more repertoire with nontumor tissue.

This clonotype occurred many times. Its antigen is as yet unknown. Samples came from axillary lymph nodes draining the breast cancer. TCRdb independently ran MiXCR on the multiplex PCR reads; one entry per CDR3 protein. Among around 140,000 distinct CDR3 sequences listed, more than 20% were seen once. Trimming left V 6 bases short and J 7 bases short, with 13 bases between. The CDR3 consists of 14 residues. Germline CDR1 LGHNT, CDR2 FRNRAP. The sample consisted of axillary lymph node tissue. The receptor comes from a female donor with breast cancer. Some clones in this sample may be carry-over from other donors' samples. V is TRBV12-5 and J is TRBJ1-6; TRBD1 is a possible D gene (5 bases). For the CDR3, the DNA is TGTGCTAGTGGACCGGACACCCTGAATTCACCCCTCCACTTT. Amino acid sequence: CASGPDTLNSPLHF.